Shown below are 25 T cell receptor beta chains from a single sample sequenced in a study of response to subunit inactivated influenza vaccine. MiXCR, run by TCRdb on the RT-PCR reads, gives a single entry per CDR3 protein. The sample contains 500,000 to 700,000 distinct CDR3 sequences, under 30% of which appear only once. The same sample was also studied in work on T cells expressing NK-cell markers. That work adds: The TCR beta cDNA came from 5'RACE template switching with UMIs.

This sample comprised CD4+ T cells sorted from PBMCs, obtained about 11 days after vaccination. The receptors come from a man in his fifties who received an inactivated influenza vaccine.

J is TRBJ2-7 and V is TRBV3-1; 8 bases are a match to TRBD2. The CDR3 is 12 residues long. Germline V lookup: CDR1 LGHDT, CDR2 YNNKEL (reference sequence). V lost 3 bases and J lost 6; bases outside the gene matches: 1. The CDR3 reads CASSHSGSEQYF. CDR3 in DNA: TGTGCCAGCAGCCACAGCGGGAGCGAGCAGTACTTC.

The chain is built from TRBV10-2 and TRBJ1-1; no clear D gene. Trimming removed 5 bases at V and 1 base at J, with 8 bases between. Germline CDR1 and CDR2: WSHSY and SAAADI. This CDR3 has 13 residues. CDR3 in DNA: TGCGCCAGCAGTATTGAGCGGAACACTGAAGCTTTCTTT. It yields the protein CASSIERNTEAFF.

The chain is built from TRBV20-1 and TRBJ2-1; D possibly matches TRBD1 or TRBD2 (5 bases each). Trimming stripped 6 bases from V and 5 bases from J, with 17 bases between. Germline assignment: CDR1 DFQATT and CDR2 SNEGSKA (reference sequence). This CDR3 has 14 amino acids. The CDR3 region is CSAPPTGRNNEQFF. The CDR3 DNA reads as TGCAGTGCGCCACCCACGGGACGAAACAATGAGCAGTTCTTC.

The CDR3 spells CASSEQTGQGGAGANVLTF. CDR3 sequence (DNA): TGTGCCAGCAGCGAACAGACCGGACAGGGCGGGGCTGGGGCCAACGTCCTGACTTTC. The rearrangement links TRBV6-1 to TRBJ2-6; 8 nucleotides agree with TRBD1. The CDR3 consists of 19 residues. The V segment lost 6 bases and the J segment 2 bases; nucleotides outside the gene matches: 15. CDR1 and CDR2 (germline): MNHNS, SASEGT.

This clonotype showed up just a few times. The chain couples TRBV15 to TRBJ2-2; D gene ambiguous. The V gene lost 5 bases and the J gene lost 5 bases, with 12 bases spanning the gap. The CDR3 has 14 amino acids. Germline V gene sequence: CDR1 LNHNV, CDR2 YYDKDF (reference sequence). CDR3 sequence (DNA): TGTGCCACCAGCGGTGACCAACGGACCGGGGAGCTGTTTTTT. It codes for CATSGDQRTGELFF.

This sequence joins TRBV24-1 and TRBJ2-1; 9 bases are a match to TRBD1. Losses at the gene ends were 3 bases for V and 6 bases for J; bases not matched to a gene: 14. The CDR3 covers 18 residues. Looked up from germline, CDR1 is KGHDR and CDR2 is SFDVKD. CDR3 sequence reads: CATSDVPGQGPKLNEQFF. The DNA of the CDR3 is TGTGCCACCAGTGATGTCCCGGGACAGGGTCCAAAACTCAATGAGCAGTTCTTC.

This clonotype has more than one count but fewer than ten. The gene calls are TRBV20-1 and TRBJ1-1, with D uncertain. The CDR3 length is 12 residues. V lost 1 base, J lost 6 bases, and 9 bases lay in between. Germline CDR1 DFQATT, CDR2 SNEGSKA (reference sequence). Here the CDR3 reads CSARAGGPEAFF. The CDR3 DNA reads TGCAGTGCTAGAGCGGGCGGCCCTGAAGCTTTCTTT.

The chain links TRBV29-1 to TRBJ2-5; D is perhaps TRBD1 or TRBD2 (5 bases each). The V and J ends lost 5 bases and 5 bases respectively, with 12 bases between them. This CDR3 spans 12 amino acids. Per germline, CDR1 SQVTM and CDR2 ANQGSEA. The CDR3 bases are TGCAGCGTTTTGGATTGGGGGGAGACCCAGTACTTC. This codes for CSVLDWGETQYF.

This clonotype was observed a handful of times. The J gene is TRBJ1-1, the V gene TRBV6-1; no definite D call. This CDR3 contains 14 residues. The V end lost 6 bases, the J end lost 0 bases, and 11 bases lay between the germline ends. Germline CDR1 is MNHNS and CDR2 is SASEGT. In DNA form, the CDR3 reads TGTGCCAGCAGCCGACTGGATATGAACACTGAAGCTTTCTTT. Its translation is CASSRLDMNTEAFF.

This clonotype has a handful of counts. This rearrangement joins TRBV10-3 to TRBJ1-2; D remains unclear. Trimming took 2 bases from V and 4 from J, leaving 5 bases between them. CDR3 size: 12 residues. The germline CDR1 and CDR2 sequences are ENHRY and SYGVKD. Here the CDR3 DNA reads TGTGCCATCAGTGAGAATAGCTATGGCTACACCTTC. Translating it yields CAISENSYGYTF.

This clonotype has more than one count but fewer than ten. CDR3 sequence (DNA): TGCAGTGCTAGAGAGCTGGGACAGGGTAATTCACCCCTCCACTTT. It encodes CSARELGQGNSPLHF. The rearrangement links TRBV20-1 to TRBJ1-6, with 9 bases aligning to TRBD1. Per germline, CDR1 DFQATT and CDR2 SNEGSKA (reference sequence). J was trimmed by 6 bases and V by 0 bases; bases with no gene match: 3. This CDR3 is 15 amino acids long.

This clonotype was seen a handful of times. This chain uses TRBV20-1 with TRBJ2-3; D unclear. Trimming cost V 5 bases and J 4 bases, with 10 bases left between them. The CDR3 contains 12 residues. Germline V gene lookup returns CDR1 DFQATT and CDR2 SNEGSKA (reference sequence). The CDR3 nucleotides are TGCAGTGCTGGGCCAGACCCAGATACGCAGTATTTT. Its translation is CSAGPDPDTQYF.

The table lists this clonotype with a few counts. The rearrangement uses TRBV12-3 or TRBV12-4 and TRBJ2-5; 7 nucleotides agree with TRBD1. The CDR3 spans 14 residues. The V segment lost 6 bases and the J segment 4 bases; nucleotides outside the gene matches: 8. Here the CDR3 DNA reads TGTGCCAGCAGCCCTGACAGGGTTCGAGAGACCCAGTACTTC. Amino acid sequence: CASSPDRVRETQYF.

This clonotype was found a few times. The genes are TRBV20-1 and TRBJ2-5; unclear D gene. Between the trimmed V and J ends, which lost 4 bases and 1 base, there was a span of 4 bases. This CDR3 has 11 residues. The germline gives CDR1 DFQATT, CDR2 SNEGSKA (reference sequence). In nucleotides, the CDR3 is TGCAGTGCTAAAACCCAAGAGACCCAGTACTTC. Its translation: CSAKTQETQYF.

The chain links TRBV28 to TRBJ1-1; D remains ambiguous. The germline V gene encodes CDR1 MDHEN and CDR2 SYDVKM. The CDR3 length is 12 residues. V lost 5 bases to trimming and J lost 10 bases, with 14 bases between them. DNA of the CDR3: TGTGCCAGCAGTCCAACCTTTCCGGGAGCTTTCTTT. Protein sequence: CASSPTFPGAFF.

There are a few counts of this clonotype. This chain connects TRBV5-1 to TRBJ2-5; D may be TRBD1 (6 bases). Trimming stripped 4 bases from V and 3 bases from J, with 10 bases between. There are 13 residues in the CDR3. Looked up from germline, CDR1 is SGHRS and CDR2 is YFSETQ. CDR3 protein: CASSTGQEETQYF. In DNA, the CDR3 is TGCGCCAGCAGCACGGGACAAGAAGAGACCCAGTACTTC.

This clonotype was counted only a few times. This CDR3 reads CASSQGDSPWGVETQYF. Here the CDR3 DNA reads TGCGCCAGCAGCCAAGGCGACAGTCCGTGGGGTGTTGAGACCCAGTACTTC. This chain connects TRBV4-1 to TRBJ2-5; weak D call: TRBD1 (5 bases). Germline loops: CDR1 MGHRA, CDR2 YSYEKL. The length of the CDR3 is 17 residues. With 1 base removed from V and 5 bases from J, the gap between germline ends came to 20 bases.

This clonotype has at least ten counts. This sequence joins TRBV3-1 and TRBJ1-6, with 9 bases identical to TRBD1. Germline CDR1 LGHDT, CDR2 YNNKEL (reference sequence). J was trimmed by 13 bases and V by 6 bases; bases with no gene match: 7. The CDR3 runs to 13 residues. This CDR3 reads CASRGQGVFPLHF. The CDR3 DNA reads as TGTGCCAGCAGGGGACAGGGTGTTTTTCCCCTCCACTTT.

This clonotype has only a few counts. The genes are TRBV20-1 and TRBJ1-2; D remains ambiguous. The CDR3 has 13 amino acids. CDR1 and CDR2 from the germline V gene are DFQATT and SNEGSKA (reference sequence). V was pared by 6 bases and J by 4 bases, with 15 bases between. In nucleotides, the CDR3 is TGCAGTGCCTCGGGAGGAACTTCCTATGGCTACACCTTC. Protein: CSASGGTSYGYTF.

This clonotype was counted ten times or more. J is TRBJ1-1 and V is TRBV12-3 or TRBV12-4, with a tentative D call TRBD1 (6 bases). V lost 5 bases to trimming and J lost 2 bases, with 9 bases between them. This CDR3 spans 13 amino acids. This CDR3 reads CASSQTGNTEAFF. The CDR3 nucleotides read TGTGCCAGCAGTCAGACAGGAAACACTGAAGCTTTCTTT.

The chain links TRBV7-2 to TRBJ2-1; TRBD2 matches 8 bases. CDR1 is SGHTA and CDR2 is FQGNSA in the germline V gene. The CDR3 has 16 residues. V gave up 5 bases and J gave up 8 bases; unmatched junction bases: 14. CDR3 loop: CASSLSSGSSRDEQFF. In DNA, the CDR3 is TGTGCCAGCAGCCTATCGAGCGGGAGTAGTAGAGATGAGCAGTTCTTC. Full variable domain (outside the CDR3, taken from reference TRBV7-2 and TRBJ2-1): GAGVSQSPSNKVTEKGKDVELRCDPISGHTALYWYRQSLGQGLEFLIYFQGNSAPDKSGLPSDRFSAERTGGSVSTLTIQRTQQEDSAVYLCASSLSSGSSRDEQFFGPGTRLTVL.

The gene calls are TRBV7-2 and TRBJ2-1; the D is unclear. V was cut by 1 base and J by 0 bases, with 10 bases left in between. CDR3 length equals 16 residues. CDR1 and CDR2 (germline): SGHTA, FQGNSA. This CDR3 reads CASSLVPASSYNEQFF. In DNA, the CDR3 is TGTGCCAGCAGCTTAGTGCCAGCCAGCTCCTACAATGAGCAGTTCTTC.

The J gene is TRBJ2-7, the V gene TRBV7-2; TRBD2 matches 8 bases. Germline V CDR1 and CDR2: SGHTA, FQGNSA. J lost 5 bases, V lost 3 bases, and 6 bases had no gene match. The CDR3 spans 14 residues. The CDR3 region is CASSFRGGWDEQYF. The CDR3 DNA reads TGTGCCAGCAGCTTCCGGGGGGGCTGGGACGAGCAGTACTTC.

The CDR3 spells CAISESSPESSYEQYF. The DNA of the CDR3 is TGTGCCATCAGTGAGTCGTCCCCGGAAAGCTCCTACGAGCAGTACTTC. The gene calls are TRBV10-3 and TRBJ2-7; D is undetermined. This CDR3 is built from 16 residues. Germline V gives CDR1 ENHRY, CDR2 SYGVKD. Between the trimmed V and J ends, which lost 0 bases and 0 bases, there was a span of 12 bases.

The chain couples TRBV12-3 or TRBV12-4 to TRBJ2-7, with 7 bases aligning to TRBD1. The CDR3 consists of 15 residues. Trimming at V came to 5 bases and at J to 0 bases, leaving 7 bases not matched to a gene. The CDR3 sequence is CASSLRGDSSYEQYF. CDR3 sequence (DNA): TGTGCCAGCAGTCTGCGTGGGGACAGCTCCTACGAGCAGTACTTC.